This TCR beta chain comes out of a study of blood T cell dynamics during melanoma immunotherapy. About the research overall: Patients with metastatic melanoma got pembrolizumab or nivolumab-ipilimumab as first-line care.

Time point defined: week 3, after first cycle of checkpoint inhibitor. One draw preceded checkpoint blockade; another followed its first cycle at week 3. Patients with prior systemic cancer treatment, concomitant immunosuppressants, or other active malignancies were excluded. DNA loading was fixed at 350 to 450 ng for all bulk PBMC samples. This table comes from immunoSEQ multiplex PCR, and its TCRdb copy is limited to in-frame clones, with some not included. The sample includes 6,000 or so clones, around three quarters of them seen just once. Specimen: blood, collected from a patient treated with checkpoint blockade. The origin of this receptor is a human donor with melanoma.

The DNA of the CDR3 is TGTGCCAGCAGCTCAAGGACTCAGGGGGGCAATGAGCAGTTCTTC. Its protein is CASSSRTQGGNEQFF. The chain carries TRBV7-8 and TRBJ2-1, with a weak D call TRBD1 (7 bases). There are 15 residues in the CDR3. V shed 4 bases and J shed 6 bases, with 16 bases lying between them. The germline V gene has CDR1 SGHVS and CDR2 FQNEAQ.